This TCR beta chain was recorded in a study of OX40 agonist ivuxolimab in advanced cancers. The CDR3 spans 15 residues. Germline CDR1 reads SGHTA; CDR2 reads FQGNSA. Trimming cost V 5 bases and J 8 bases; bases outside gene matches: 11. Assay used: immunoSEQ multiplex PCR; TCRdb lists only in-frame clones, some missing. The profile shows about 100,000 clones, more than 85% of them singletons. The J gene is TRBJ2-7, the V gene TRBV7-2; 11 bases line up with TRBD2. The sequences come from CD4+ or CD8+ T cells sorted from blood, collected in a trial of the OX40 agonist ivuxolimab. This clonotype originated in an adult with an advanced solid tumor such as melanoma, head and neck, liver or kidney cancer. In DNA form, the CDR3 reads TGTGCCAGCAGCCTCCGGGAGTTAGCGGGAGGGAAGCAGTACTTC. Protein: CASSLRELAGGKQYF.